This entry is about one T cell receptor (beta chain). The sample comes from a study of CD8 T cells in Susac syndrome. Study context: When their blood was taken, patients with Susac syndrome were therapy-naive, taking corticosteroids, or taking intravenous immunoglobulin alone.

It was with random hexamers that roughly 0.5 to 1 ug RNA was reverse transcribed. The CDR3 of TCR beta was amplified by immunoSEQ multiplex PCR across 54 Vbeta and 13 Jbeta. From the immunoSEQ multiplex PCR reads, TCRdb called clonotypes with MiXCR, one entry per CDR3 protein. The sample yields tens of thousands of distinct CDR3 sequences, around 94% seen once. The sample comprised CD4+ T cells from PBMCs. The clonotype originates from a human donor with Susac syndrome.

The CDR3 sequence is CASSQDLGGSPYEQYF. CDR3 nucleotides: TGTGCCAGCAGCCAAGATCTAGGCGGGAGCCCCTACGAGCAGTACTTC. This chain links TRBV3-1 with TRBJ2-7, with TRBD2 matching 7 bases. The germline CDR1 and CDR2 sequences are LGHDT and YNNKEL (reference sequence). CDR3 length equals 16 residues. J was trimmed by 2 bases and V by 0 bases; bases with no gene match: 7.